The T cell receptor beta chain described here comes from a study of cytomegalovirus exposure and HLA in healthy donors. The study ran its PCR with 60 Vbeta and 13 Jbeta primers. The table came from immunoSEQ multiplex PCR; TCRdb's copy has only in-frame clones and leaves some out. The table has about 200,000 clones, about 80% seen once. A remark on this clone: Its antigen is not identified.

Regarding the study as a whole: The study labeled fewer than 200 TCR beta chains cytomegalovirus-associated.

The sequence was collected from a woman aged 25 to 39 in good health and CMV-seronegative. The sequenced material came from PBMCs.

CDR3 amino acids: CASSYEGGGPDNEQFF. In nucleotides, the CDR3 is TGTGCCAGCAGTTACGAGGGGGGGGGCCCGGACAATGAGCAGTTCTTC. This chain uses TRBV6-6 with TRBJ2-1; a weak D match, TRBD2 (7 bases). The CDR3 runs 16 residues. The germline gives CDR1 MNHNY, CDR2 SVGAGI (reference sequence). The V end lost 2 bases, the J end lost 5 bases, and 16 bases lay between the germline ends.